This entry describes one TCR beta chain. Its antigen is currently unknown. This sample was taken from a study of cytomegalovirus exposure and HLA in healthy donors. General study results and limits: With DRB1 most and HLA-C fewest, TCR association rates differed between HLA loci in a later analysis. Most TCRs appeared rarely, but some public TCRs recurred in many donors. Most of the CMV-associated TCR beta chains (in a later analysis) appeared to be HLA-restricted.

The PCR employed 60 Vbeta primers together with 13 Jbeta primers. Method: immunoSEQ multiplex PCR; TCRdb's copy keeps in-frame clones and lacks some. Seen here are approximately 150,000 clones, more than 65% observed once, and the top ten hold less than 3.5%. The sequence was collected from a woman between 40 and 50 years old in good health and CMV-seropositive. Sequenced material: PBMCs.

CDR3 DNA sequence: TGTGCCAGCAGTTACGGGGCAGACCCTTCCTACGAGCAGTACTTC. Protein product: CASSYGADPSYEQYF. The J gene is TRBJ2-7, the V gene TRBV6-5, with a tentative D call TRBD1 (5 bases). CDR3 length: 15 amino acids. V lost 2 bases, J lost 1 base, and 12 bases lay in between. The germline gives CDR1 MNHEY, CDR2 SVGAGI.